This passage covers 32 T cell receptor beta chains from one sample sequenced in a study of persistence of HIV-infected CD4 T cells. The immunoSEQ assay was version 4, run in survey mode. TCRdb's table, derived via immunoSEQ multiplex PCR, lists solely in-frame clones and lacks some. The data contain tens of thousands of clones, roughly 77% of them singletons. Overlapping HIV-1 Gag 15-mer peptides at 0.85 to 1 ug per peptide per mL were used. Sorted nonresponding memory CD4+ T cells were CD40L-negative, CD69-negative, CD45RO-high. These receptors are not linked to any known antigen. This material consisted of CD4+ T cells sorted from PBMCs after roughly 17-hour stimulation, taken from a patient who received antiretroviral therapy. The source of these receptors is an adult man with HIV who was CMV-seropositive.

The V and J genes are TRBV21-1 and TRBJ2-7; the DNA was not compared with TRBD2, the D call given in the table. TRBV21-1 is labeled a pseudogene. The CDR3 sequence is 14 residues long. The CDR3 DNA is TGTGCCAGCAGCAAAGCGGACTTTACTTACGAGCAGTACTTC. Protein: CASSKADFTYEQYF.

This chain's CDR3 is CASTSGQNYEQYF. In DNA form, the CDR3 reads TGTGCCAGCACGTCGGGACAGAACTACGAGCAGTACTTC. V gene TRBV2 combines with J gene TRBJ2-7; 7 bases align to TRBD1. This CDR3 region has 13 residues. Germline V gene data show CDR1 as SNHLY and CDR2 as FYNNEI. V was pared by 7 bases and J by 3 bases, with 6 bases of the junction left unmatched.

Only a few counts were recorded for this clone. The V and J genes are TRBV19 and TRBJ2-1; perhaps TRBD2 as D (6 bases). The V and J ends lost 2 bases and 10 bases respectively, with 18 bases between them. CDR1 and CDR2 from the germline V gene are LNHDA and SQIVND (reference sequence). CDR3 length equals 15 residues. The CDR3 nucleotides read TGTGCCAGTAGTATAAGTTTCAAGGGGACTTACGAGCAGTTCTTC. It codes for CASSISFKGTYEQFF.

This clone was seen just once. The junction differs from germline at one of its ends, possibly a read error. This chain joins TRBV3-1 (or the pseudogene TRBV3-2) and TRBJ1-6, with 7 positions matching TRBD1. The CDR3 length is 15 residues. The V gene's germline CDR1 is LGHDT and CDR2 YNNKEL (reference sequence). CDR3 sequence: CASRQAGTANSPLHF. DNA for the CDR3: TGTGCCAGCAGACAAGCCGGGACAGCTAATTCACCCCTCCACTTT.

This clone has a handful of counts. V is TRBV5-4 and J is TRBJ2-3; D uncertain. V was shortened by 1 base and J by 2 bases, with 2 bases between the two germline ends. CDR1 is SGHNT and CDR2 is YYREEE in the germline V gene (reference sequence). The CDR3 runs 12 residues. CDR3 nucleotide sequence: TGTGCCAGCAGCTTGCTCACAGATACGCAGTATTTT. This translates into CASSLLTDTQYF.

The chain uses TRBV9 and TRBJ1-1, with a possible D match to TRBD1 (5 bases). Germline assignment: CDR1 SGDLS and CDR2 YYNGEE. V dropped 4 bases and J dropped 3 bases, with 10 bases sitting between them. The CDR3 has 13 residues. This CDR3 reads CASSPRDYTEAFF. The CDR3, as DNA: TGTGCCAGCAGCCCCAGGGATTACACTGAAGCTTTCTTT.

This clone was detected once. J is TRBJ1-1 and V is TRBV4-2; the D is unclear. In germline, CDR1 is LGHNA, CDR2 YNFKEQ. Trimming removed 0 bases at V and 1 base at J, with 12 bases between. The CDR3 is 16 amino acids. CDR3 nucleotides: TGTGCCAGCAGCCAAGAGGAAGAGGTCGCGAACACTGAAGCTTTCTTT. Translation: CASSQEEEVANTEAFF.

J is TRBJ2-5 and V is TRBV28, with D possibly matching TRBD1 (6 bases). CDR1 is MDHEN, CDR2 SYDVKM, per germline. The V end lost 5 bases, the J end lost 0 bases, and 13 bases lay between the germline ends. This CDR3 spans 15 amino acids. CDR3 residues: CASSMAQGNQETQYF. The CDR3 DNA reads as TGTGCCAGCAGTATGGCCCAGGGGAACCAAGAGACCCAGTACTTC.

This clone was seen only once. The chain employs TRBV18 and TRBJ2-6, with no clear D. Between the trimmed V and J ends, which lost 1 base and 2 bases, there was a span of 9 bases. The CDR3 is 16 residues long. The germline CDR1 and CDR2 sequences are KGHSH and LQKENI. CDR3 loop: CASSPRAGAGANVLTF. For the CDR3, the DNA is TGTGCCAGCTCACCACGGGCCGGAGCTGGGGCCAACGTCCTGACTTTC.

In regard to this clone: Other DNA sequences of this sample code for an identical CDR3. The chain uses TRBV2 and TRBJ1-3; D is perhaps TRBD1 (5 bases). Germline CDR1 reads SNHLY; CDR2 reads FYNNEI. Trimming took 7 bases from V and 3 from J, leaving 13 bases between them. This CDR3 region has 14 residues. The CDR3 bases are TGTGCCAGCACCCAGGGATCAGGTGGAAACACCATATATTTT. It is translated as CASTQGSGGNTIYF.

The chain has TRBV20-1 and TRBJ2-2; weak D call: TRBD1 (5 bases). The germline gives CDR1 DFQATT, CDR2 SNEGSKA (reference sequence). V gave up 3 bases and J gave up 6 bases, with 14 bases separating them. The CDR3 runs to 14 residues. CDR3 loop: CSASRGLTAGELFF. The CDR3 DNA is TGCAGTGCTAGTAGGGGCCTCACCGCCGGGGAGCTGTTTTTT.

V usage is TRBV3-1 (or the pseudogene TRBV3-2) and J usage is TRBJ1-2; D gene ambiguous. The CDR3 has 16 residues. V lost 0 bases and J 1 base, leaving 12 bases between the germline ends. Per germline, CDR1 LGHDT and CDR2 YNNKEL (reference sequence). The CDR3 region is CASSQESGSFNYGYTF. As DNA, the CDR3 is TGTGCCAGCAGCCAAGAATCAGGCAGTTTTAACTATGGCTACACCTTC.

The chain has TRBV7-9 and TRBJ1-1; D may be TRBD1 (5 bases). V was shortened by 2 bases and J by 5 bases, with 15 bases between the two germline ends. CDR3 length equals 15 residues. From germline, CDR1 is SEHNR and CDR2 FQNEAQ (reference sequence). The CDR3 loop is CASSLNTGWGTEAFF. The CDR3, as DNA: TGTGCCAGCAGCTTAAATACGGGATGGGGGACTGAAGCTTTCTTT.

The rearrangement joins TRBV12-3 or TRBV12-4 to TRBJ2-7, with D possibly TRBD2 on 5 matching bases. V lost 3 bases and J 8 bases, leaving 14 bases between the germline ends. The CDR3 loop spans 13 amino acids. The CDR3 loop reads CASSLKEAAKQYF. The DNA for the CDR3 is TGTGCCAGCAGTTTGAAGGAGGCCGCCAAGCAGTACTTC.

The J gene is TRBJ1-3, the V gene TRBV5-1, with unresolved D. Germline lookup yields CDR1 SGHRS and CDR2 YFSETQ. This CDR3 is 14 amino acids long. V lost 3 bases, J lost 4 bases, and 11 bases lay in between. The CDR3 coding sequence is TGCGCCAGCAGCTCCGACGGGGTGGGAAACACCATATATTTT. Translating gives CASSSDGVGNTIYF.

The chain employs TRBV2 and TRBJ2-2; TRBD1 agrees at 11 bases. This CDR3 contains 16 residues. After removal of 6 bases from V and 6 bases from J, the junction contained 9 bases not matched to a gene. Germline-derived CDR1 and CDR2 are SNHLY and FYNNEI. CDR3 amino acids: CASSRDRGEKAGELFF. The CDR3 bases are TGTGCCAGCAGCAGGGACAGGGGGGAAAAAGCCGGGGAGCTGTTTTTT.

The rearrangement links TRBV19 to TRBJ1-5, with 8 bases matching TRBD1. The CDR3 spans 14 residues. J was trimmed by 7 bases and V by 7 bases; bases with no gene match: 9. The germline V gene encodes CDR1 LNHDA and CDR2 SQIVND (reference sequence). The CDR3, as DNA: TGTGCCAGTATTGGTAGGACAGGGAGCCAGCCCCAGCATTTT. It yields the protein CASIGRTGSQPQHF.

This chain connects TRBV7-9 to TRBJ1-1, with D hard to call. Trimming took off 8 bases at V and 1 base at J, with 14 bases between the two ends. Per germline, CDR1 SEHNR and CDR2 FQNEAQ (reference sequence). The CDR3 sequence is 14 residues long. For the CDR3, the DNA is TGTGCCAGCGCTCCCTTCTCGAGGAACACTGAAGCTTTCTTT. Protein: CASAPFSRNTEAFF.

This clone was seen only a few times. The chain has TRBV2 and TRBJ1-6; D is perhaps TRBD1 (5 bases). Trimming removed 4 bases from V and 10 bases from J, with 11 bases in between. CDR1 and CDR2 from the germline V gene are SNHLY and FYNNEI. The CDR3 covers 13 residues. As DNA, the CDR3 is TGTGCCAGCAGTGGGGGGTCGGGATCACCCCTCCACTTT. This gives the protein CASSGGSGSPLHF.

This rearrangement joins TRBV5-4 to TRBJ2-7; 7 bases are a match to TRBD1. The CDR3 extends over 14 amino acids. Germline V gene lookup returns CDR1 SGHNT and CDR2 YYREEE (reference sequence). V shed 4 bases, J shed 3 bases, and the junction held 7 bases outside the gene matches. The CDR3 DNA is TGTGCCAGCAGCCGACAGGGCTATAACTACGAGCAGTACTTC. Its translation is CASSRQGYNYEQYF.

The rearrangement joins TRBV19 to TRBJ1-6; possibly TRBD1 for D (5 bases). Trimming stripped 3 bases from V and 4 bases from J, with 13 bases between. This CDR3 region has 16 residues. Germline CDR1 LNHDA, CDR2 SQIVND (reference sequence). CDR3 in amino acids: CASSMGVESYNSPLHF. The CDR3 DNA follows: TGTGCCAGTAGTATGGGGGTAGAGAGTTATAATTCACCCCTCCACTTT.

The V gene is TRBV3-1 (or the pseudogene TRBV3-2), the J gene TRBJ1-5; no firm D call. The CDR3 sequence is 13 residues long. Germline assignment: CDR1 LGHDT and CDR2 YNNKEL (reference sequence). Trimming removed 0 bases from V and 5 bases from J, with 5 bases in between. The CDR3 bases are TGTGCCAGCAGCCAAGATCGGTATCAGCCCCAGCATTTT. Its translation is CASSQDRYQPQHF.

This chain uses TRBV7-2 with TRBJ1-6; D gene ambiguous. Trimming took off 1 base at V and 11 bases at J, with 15 bases between the two ends. This CDR3 is 15 amino acids long. Germline V lookup: CDR1 SGHTA, CDR2 FQGNSA. Here the CDR3 DNA reads TGTGCCAGCAGCTTAGAGGAGGTGGCCGCGACACCCCTCCACTTT. Residues: CASSLEEVAATPLHF.

The chain carries TRBV6-5 and TRBJ1-6, with a possible D match to TRBD1 (6 bases). Germline V CDR1 and CDR2: MNHEY, SVGAGI. This CDR3 contains 14 residues. V was trimmed by 6 bases and J by 9 bases, leaving 15 bases between them. The CDR3 is CASRPGDGISPLHF. Here the CDR3 DNA reads TGTGCCAGCAGACCAGGGGATGGTATTTCACCCCTCCACTTT.

This clone was seen only a few times. The chain couples TRBV20-1 to TRBJ1-3; D uncertain. This CDR3 has 12 residues. CDR1 is DFQATT and CDR2 is SNEGSKA in the germline V gene (reference sequence). Deletions cut 3 bases from V and 4 bases from J, with 7 bases between. The CDR3 region is CSASAWGNTIYF. CDR3 DNA: TGCAGTGCTAGTGCATGGGGAAACACCATATATTTT.

This rearrangement joins TRBV10-1 to TRBJ2-3; D may match TRBD1 or TRBD2 (5 bases each). Germline V gives CDR1 WNHNN, CDR2 SYGVQD (reference sequence). Between the trimmed V and J ends, which lost 6 bases and 5 bases, there was a span of 12 bases. The CDR3 spans 13 residues. The CDR3 reads CASRGDGKDTQYF. The CDR3 coding sequence is TGCGCCAGCAGGGGGGACGGCAAAGATACGCAGTATTTT.

The rearrangement joins TRBV5-1 to TRBJ1-2, with 8 bases aligning to TRBD1. Trimming removed 7 bases from V and 8 bases from J; junction bases left unmatched: 19. This CDR3 comprises 16 residues. The germline CDR1 and CDR2 sequences are SGHRS and YFSETQ. CDR3 residues: CASGPGQEMVGGGYTF. CDR3 bases: TGCGCCAGCGGTCCGGGACAGGAGATGGTCGGCGGGGGCTACACCTTC.

The gene calls are TRBV5-1 and TRBJ2-7; 7 bases fit TRBD1. This CDR3 comprises 12 residues. Germline loops: CDR1 SGHRS, CDR2 YFSETQ. J gave up 6 bases and V 4 bases, and 4 bases lay outside the gene matches. CDR3 residues: CASSPSGGEQYF. Written as DNA, the CDR3 is TGCGCCAGCAGCCCCTCAGGGGGCGAGCAGTACTTC.

The sample holds many counts of this clone. V and J are TRBV19 and TRBJ2-2; the match to TRBD1 covers 9 bases. This CDR3 is built from 17 residues. The V gene's germline CDR1 is LNHDA and CDR2 SQIVND (reference sequence). V was pared by 5 bases and J by 2 bases, with 9 bases of the junction left unmatched. For the CDR3, the DNA is TGTGCCAGTAGTGCCCCCTTGGGACAGGGCAACACCGGGGAGCTGTTTTTT. Its protein is CASSAPLGQGNTGELFF.

V and J are TRBV18 and TRBJ1-5, with 7 bases identical to TRBD1. The CDR3 totals 16 residues. The germline V gene encodes CDR1 KGHSH and CDR2 LQKENI. With 3 bases clipped from V and 6 bases from J, the junction kept 11 bases outside the gene matches. The CDR3 DNA follows: TGTGCCAGCTCACCCTCGAGAGGGGGCGAAGGTCAGCCCCAGCATTTT. Protein: CASSPSRGGEGQPQHF.

As DNA, the CDR3 is TGTGCCAGCTCACCAGTCCGGACCGGGGAGCTGTTTTTT. Translated, it gives CASSPVRTGELFF. This chain joins TRBV18 and TRBJ2-2; the D is unclear. Per germline, CDR1 KGHSH and CDR2 LQKENI. CDR3 size: 13 residues. Trimming took off 2 bases at V and 5 bases at J, with 6 bases between the two ends.

This clone was observed a few times. The chain links TRBV5-1 to TRBJ2-7; no reliable D call. V was cut by 0 bases and J by 3 bases, with 4 bases left in between. The CDR3 loop spans 12 amino acids. CDR1 SGHRS and CDR2 YFSETQ come from the germline V gene. CDR3 sequence (DNA): TGCGCCAGCAGCTTGGTTCTCTACGAGCAGTACTTC. Its protein is CASSLVLYEQYF.